Below, 20 T cell receptor beta chains from the same sample are listed, as sequenced in a study of blood T cell repertoires in COVID-19. The table came from immunoSEQ multiplex PCR; TCRdb's copy has only in-frame clones and leaves some out. The sample includes under 350,000 clones, over 85% of them seen just once. The sequenced sample consisted of PBMCs or T cells enriched from blood (not recorded which). Receptors originate from a woman aged 60 to 75 who had recovered from COVID-19.

This rearrangement joins TRBV9 to TRBJ2-4, with D possibly matching TRBD2 (7 bases). The CDR3 totals 13 residues. CDR1 and CDR2 (germline): SGDLS, YYNGEE. The V end lost 4 bases, the J end lost 11 bases, and 16 bases lay between the germline ends. Written as DNA, the CDR3 is TGTGCCAGCAGCCGCGGGGGCGAGATCCTTCAGTACTTC. It translates to CASSRGGEILQYF. The whole variable domain, filled in from reference TRBV9 and TRBJ2-4, reads DSGVTQTPKHLITATGQRVTLRCSPRSGDLSVYWYQQSLDQGLQFLIQYYNGEERAKGNILERFSAQQFPDLHSELNLSSLELGDSALYFCASSRGGEILQYFGAGTRLSVL.

This chain joins TRBV3-1 (or the pseudogene TRBV3-2) and TRBJ2-3; 7 bases are a match to TRBD1. Unmatched junction bases numbered 8, after V lost 4 bases and J lost 4 bases. The V gene's germline CDR1 is LGHDT and CDR2 YNNKEL (reference sequence). This CDR3 comprises 15 residues. CDR3 residues: CASSPSNTGADTQYF. The CDR3 bases are TGTGCCAGCAGCCCGTCAAACACAGGGGCAGATACGCAGTATTTT.

This sequence joins TRBV2 and TRBJ2-3, with D perhaps TRBD1 (5 bases). V was trimmed by 7 bases and J by 1 base, leaving 9 bases between them. This CDR3 has 13 amino acids. Germline CDR1 is SNHLY and CDR2 is FYNNEI. The chain's CDR3 is CASTARGTDTQYF. The CDR3 DNA reads as TGTGCCAGCACGGCCAGGGGCACAGATACGCAGTATTTT.

The chain couples TRBV7-3 to TRBJ2-2; TRBD1 agrees at 7 bases. Trimming removed 0 bases from V and 4 bases from J; junction bases left unmatched: 5. Germline V gene lookup returns CDR1 SGHTA and CDR2 FQGTGA. This CDR3 is 16 amino acids long. CDR3 amino acids: CASSLTGGRVTGELFF. CDR3 sequence (DNA): TGTGCCAGCAGCTTAACAGGGGGCCGAGTCACCGGGGAGCTGTTTTTT.

This chain connects TRBV2 to TRBJ2-2; no reliable D call. This CDR3 is built from 14 residues. V lost 3 bases, J lost 6 bases, and 11 bases lay in between. The germline V gene has CDR1 SNHLY and CDR2 FYNNEI. In DNA, the CDR3 is TGTGCCAGCAGTGATCGCGGCTGGGCCGGGGAGCTGTTTTTT. Translated: CASSDRGWAGELFF.

This chain's CDR3 is CAIKGAGRTYGYTF. For the CDR3, the DNA is TGTGCCATCAAAGGTGCGGGACGGACTTATGGCTACACCTTC. This chain connects TRBV2 to TRBJ1-2, with D maybe TRBD1 (5 bases). The CDR3 is made up of 14 amino acids. Per the germline V gene, CDR1 is SNHLY and CDR2 is FYNNEI. V lost 10 bases, J lost 5 bases, and 20 bases lay in between.

This chain connects TRBV9 to TRBJ2-1; 7 bases agree with TRBD2. CDR3 size: 15 residues. Trimming took 3 bases from V and 8 from J; bases not matched to a gene: 11. The germline gives CDR1 SGDLS, CDR2 YYNGEE. The CDR3 here is CASSGIRRGNHEQFF. CDR3 in DNA: TGTGCCAGCAGCGGTATCCGGCGGGGGAACCATGAGCAGTTCTTC.

This chain links TRBV20-1 with TRBJ2-3, with 12 bases that match TRBD2. Germline lookup yields CDR1 DFQATT and CDR2 SNEGSKA (reference sequence). With V trimmed by 3 bases and J by 2 bases, 6 bases remained unmatched. This CDR3 contains 16 residues. The CDR3 nucleotides are TGCAGTGCTAGTAAGACTAGCGGGGGTCTCACAGATACGCAGTATTTT. Translation: CSASKTSGGLTDTQYF.

The chain links TRBV12-3 or TRBV12-4 to TRBJ1-6, with D tentatively TRBD1 (6 bases). V was cut by 10 bases and J by 7 bases, with 14 bases left in between. This CDR3 is 13 amino acids long. The CDR3 protein is CAIGPGENSPLHF. The CDR3 nucleotides are TGTGCCATAGGGCCAGGGGAAAATTCACCCCTCCACTTT.

V and J are TRBV30 and TRBJ2-7; the match to TRBD2 covers 12 bases. This CDR3 has 13 residues. Trimming took 8 bases from V and 9 from J; bases not matched to a gene: 11. The germline CDR1 and CDR2 sequences are GTSNPN and SVGIG (reference sequence). CDR3 amino acids: CARAGLAGSVQYF. The CDR3 coding sequence is TGTGCCCGCGCCGGACTAGCGGGAAGCGTGCAGTACTTC.

The CDR3: CASRSTGGAYNEQFF. The CDR3 DNA follows: TGTGCCAGCAGATCAACAGGGGGTGCCTACAATGAGCAGTTCTTC. The chain joins TRBV27 to TRBJ2-1, with 8 bases identical to TRBD1. Germline trimming cut 6 bases from V and 2 bases from J; bases unmatched to any gene: 6. The CDR3 contains 15 residues. The germline CDR1 and CDR2 sequences are MNHEY and SMNVEV (reference sequence).

The chain joins TRBV24-1 to TRBJ1-5; the D is unclear. V lost 8 bases, J lost 0 bases, and 7 bases lay in between. Germline V gene sequence: CDR1 KGHDR, CDR2 SFDVKD. The CDR3 has 13 residues. The CDR3 loop reads CATMRDSNQPQHF. In nucleotides, the CDR3 is TGTGCCACCATGCGCGATAGCAATCAGCCCCAGCATTTT.

The CDR3 nucleotides are TGTGCCAGCAGTATTGGGCGTACTGAAGCTTTCTTT. Its translation: CASSIGRTEAFF. The chain combines TRBV12-3 or TRBV12-4 with TRBJ1-1, with no clear D. V lost 5 bases and J lost 5, with 9 bases in between. This CDR3 contains 12 residues.

The V call is TRBV6-6, the J call TRBJ2-1; 7 nucleotides match TRBD2. The V segment lost 0 bases and the J segment 5 bases; nucleotides outside the gene matches: 7. The length of the CDR3 is 16 residues. Germline lookup yields CDR1 MNHNY and CDR2 SVGAGI (reference sequence). CDR3 nucleotide sequence: TGTGCCAGCAGTTACTCGAAGCTAGCGGTTAACAATGAGCAGTTCTTC. Translated, it gives CASSYSKLAVNNEQFF.

This clone was picked up one time. The chain recombines TRBV10-3 with TRBJ1-1; D remains ambiguous. This CDR3 spans 14 amino acids. Germline CDR1 is ENHRY and CDR2 is SYGVKD. Between the trimmed V and J ends, which lost 3 bases and 0 bases, there was a span of 8 bases. Here the CDR3 reads CAISDRFMNTEAFF. CDR3 coding DNA: TGTGCCATCAGTGACAGGTTCATGAACACTGAAGCTTTCTTT.

The chain is built from TRBV29-1 and TRBJ2-7; TRBD1 agrees at 9 bases. Germline V gene lookup returns CDR1 SQVTM and CDR2 ANQGSEA. This CDR3 has 13 residues. Germline trimming cut 3 bases from V and 6 bases from J; bases unmatched to any gene: 6. DNA for the CDR3: TGCAGCGTTGAGGGACAGGGAAACGTCGAGCAGTACTTC. It codes for CSVEGQGNVEQYF.

The gene calls are TRBV6-4 and TRBJ2-1, with 10 bases fitting TRBD2. V was clipped by 4 bases and J by 0 bases; unmatched bases: 6. The CDR3 sequence is 17 residues long. Germline V gene data show CDR1 as MRHNA and CDR2 as SNTAGT. For the CDR3, the DNA is TGTGCCAGCAGTGTGGCCACTAGCGGGACCTCCTACAATGAGCAGTTCTTC. Its translation: CASSVATSGTSYNEQFF.

The V and J genes are TRBV24-1 and TRBJ2-1, with D uncertain. This CDR3 is 13 amino acids long. V was pared by 5 bases and J by 6 bases, with 10 bases between. Germline V CDR1 and CDR2: KGHDR, SFDVKD. The chain's CDR3 is CATSGQVINEQFF. CDR3 DNA sequence: TGTGCCACCAGTGGCCAGGTCATCAATGAGCAGTTCTTC.

The J gene is TRBJ2-5, the V gene TRBV10-3; no firm D call. The germline CDR1 and CDR2 sequences are ENHRY and SYGVKD. The CDR3 length is 13 residues. The V end was cut by 4 bases, the J end by 0 bases, with 6 bases between. The CDR3 region has the DNA TGTGCCATCAGTGTCCCCAACCAAGAGACCCAGTACTTC. It encodes CAISVPNQETQYF.

This clone has just one count. V and J are TRBV11-2 and TRBJ1-1; D remains unclear. Germline V gene lookup returns CDR1 SGHAT and CDR2 FQNNGV. Between the trimmed V and J ends, which lost 5 bases and 2 bases, there was a span of 9 bases. The CDR3 spans 13 residues. The CDR3 region has the DNA TGTGCCAGCAGCGAACAGCCTAACACTGAAGCTTTCTTT. Translated: CASSEQPNTEAFF.